The rows below give T cell receptor beta chains drawn from one sample of a study of blood T cell repertoires in COVID-19. Sequencing was performed with immunoSEQ multiplex PCR; in TCRdb, only in-frame clones are kept and a portion is missing. The sample yields 400,000 or so clones, roughly 86% seen once. The sequenced sample was PBMCs or T cells enriched from blood (not recorded which). The receptors were sampled from a woman aged 40 to 55 with acute COVID-19. CDR3s include the opening cysteine and the closing phenylalanine or tryptophan. Fields, in order: D gene, J gene, V gene, clone size, CDR3 DNA, CDR3 protein. A D gene is named only where the DNA matches it firmly. Where a row states a size, it is once, few, many or the class of an expanded clone; other rows omit it.

>TRBD2|TRBJ2-3|TRBV5-1|-
TGCGCCAGCAGCTGGCCGGGACTAGCGGGGGCCAGACCTGTCACAGATACGCAGTATTTT
CASSWPGLAGARPVTDTQYF
>TRBD2|TRBJ2-7|TRBV6-1|-
TGTGCCAGCAGTGAAGGAGCGGGGCGGCCCCAACATTACGAGCAGTACTTC
CASSEGAGRPQHYEQYF
>-|TRBJ2-7|TRBV4-1|-
TGCGCCAGCAGCCAACTCGGTCCCAGCGGGCAGTACTTC
CASSQLGPSGQYF
>-|TRBJ2-7|TRBV5-4|-
TGTGCCAGCAGCTTGATGGACAGTACCTACGAGCAGTACTTC
CASSLMDSTYEQYF
>-|TRBJ2-3|TRBV27|-
TGTGCCAGCAGTTTAATCGGAGATACGCAGTATTTT
CASSLIGDTQYF
>TRBD1|TRBJ1-2|TRBV29-1|-
TGCAGCGTGCCCTGGACAGGCGGCTACACCTTC
CSVPWTGGYTF
>-|TRBJ1-3|TRBV7-9|-
TGTGCCACCAAAAAGGATAGCACCGGAATACGGGGAAACACCATATATTTT
CATKKDSTGIRGNTIYF
>-|TRBJ1-2|TRBV29-1|-
TGCAGCGTTGAAGATGTCGGGGGGGGTTATGGCTACACCTTC
CSVEDVGGGYGYTF
>-|TRBJ1-3|TRBV6-5|-
TGTGCCAGCAGTACTCTAGGTAGCTCTGGAAACACCATATATTTT
CASSTLGSSGNTIYF
>-|TRBJ2-7|TRBV4-1|-
TGCGCCAGCAGCCAAGGATCCGGGTACGAGCAGTACTTC
CASSQGSGYEQYF
>-|TRBJ1-2|TRBV21-1|-
TGTGCCAGCCGTCAACTGGAGAATTACTTTCTGGGCTACACCTTC
CASRQLENYFLGYTF
>-|TRBJ1-2|TRBV5-5|-
TGTGCCAGCAGCTTGGAGTGGGGGGGTGGCTACACCTTC
CASSLEWGGGYTF
>TRBD2|TRBJ2-1|TRBV6-1|-
TGTGCCAGCAGTGAAGCCCCGGGACTAGCGGTAAACAATGAGCAGTTCTTC
CASSEAPGLAVNNEQFF
>TRBD1|TRBJ2-3|TRBV3-1/TRBV3-2|few
TGTGCCAGCAGCCAAGGGCAGGGGGAAGATACGCAGTATTTT
CASSQGQGEDTQYF
>TRBD1|TRBJ2-2|TRBV4-1|-
TGCGCCAGCAGCCGAGGACAGGGGTACACCGGGGAGCTGTTTTTT
CASSRGQGYTGELFF
>TRBD2|TRBJ2-7|TRBV19|-
TGTGCCAGTAGTATAGAGAGGGGAGGGGCTCGTACGGAGCAGTACTTC
CASSIERGGARTEQYF
>-|TRBJ1-4|TRBV4-1|-
TGCGCCAGCAGCCAAGGGAGATTCGAAAAACTGTTTTTT
CASSQGRFEKLFF
>TRBD2|TRBJ2-7|TRBV7-9|-
TGTGCCAGCAGCTTAGCGGGGGGGATGTTGTACGAGCAGTACTTC
CASSLAGGMLYEQYF
>TRBD2|TRBJ2-5|TRBV27|-
TGTGCCAGCAGTTTGTTAGCGGGGGGGGAGACCCAGTACTTC
CASSLLAGGETQYF
>TRBD2|TRBJ2-1|TRBV10-2|-
TGCGCCAGCAGACTAGCGGGGTCATACAATGAGCAGTTCTTC
CASRLAGSYNEQFF
>TRBD1|TRBJ1-5|TRBV9|-
TGTGCCAGCAGCGTAGGAGCGGACAGGCGGGGCTATAGCAATCAGCCCCAGCATTTT
CASSVGADRRGYSNQPQHF
>-|TRBJ1-1|TRBV11-2|-
TGTGCCAGCAGCTTATCAGGGGACTATCTGAACACTGAAGCTTTCTTT
CASSLSGDYLNTEAFF
>-|TRBJ1-2|TRBV11-2|-
TGTGCCAGCAGCTTAGCACAGACCTATGGCTACACCTTC
CASSLAQTYGYTF
>-|TRBJ2-5|TRBV7-9|-
TGTGCCAGCACCCCGACAGCTCAAGAGACCCAGTACTTC
CASTPTAQETQYF
>TRBD1|TRBJ1-1|TRBV7-9|-
TGTGCCAGCAGCCAGGTGACAGGGGCGGACACTGAAGCTTTCTTT
CASSQVTGADTEAFF
>-|TRBJ1-6|TRBV11-2|-
TGTGCCAGCAGCTTTAAAGGCCAGGGAAATTCACCCCTCCACTTT
CASSFKGQGNSPLHF
>TRBD1|TRBJ2-7|TRBV30|-
TGTGCCTGCAACAAACAGGGGTCTCACGAGCAGTACTTC
CACNKQGSHEQYF
>TRBD1|TRBJ1-4|TRBV30|once
TGTGCCTGGAAGGGGGGGACAGGGCGTGCAACTAATGAAAAACTGTTTTTT
CAWKGGTGRATNEKLFF
>TRBD1|TRBJ1-5|TRBV6-2/TRBV6-3|-
TGTGCCAGCAGTACAGCCTACGACAGGGATCAGCCCCAGCATTTT
CASSTAYDRDQPQHF
>-|TRBJ2-5|TRBV18|-
TGTGCCAGCTCACTCTTACTCGAGACCCAGTACTTC
CASSLLLETQYF
>-|TRBJ2-3|TRBV19|few
TGTGCCAGTAGCCTGACGGACTATAGCACAGATACGCAGTATTTT
CASSLTDYSTDTQYF
>-|TRBJ2-1|TRBV7-2|-
TGTGCCAGCAGCTTAGCAGTGGGGGGAGGTTACAATGAGCAGTTCTTC
CASSLAVGGGYNEQFF